Following are 8 T cell receptor beta chains from one sample sequenced in a study of blood T cell repertoires in COVID-19. Sequenced by immunoSEQ multiplex PCR; TCRdb stores in-frame clones only, minus some. The data show roughly 440,000 clones, with about 91% seen just once and 10% to 15% held by the top ten. The sequencing input was peripheral blood. The receptors come from a woman aged 45-60 years with COVID-19, enrolled during active disease.

The V and J genes are TRBV14 and TRBJ2-2, with TRBD1 matching over 10 bases. Germline V CDR1 and CDR2: SGHDN, FVKESK. The CDR3 runs to 20 residues. After removal of 2 bases from V and 0 bases from J, the junction contained 12 bases not matched to a gene. CDR3 amino acids: CASSQLDRGPRFTNTGELFF. The DNA of the CDR3 is TGTGCCAGCAGCCAACTCGACAGGGGGCCAAGGTTTACGAACACCGGGGAGCTGTTTTTT.

This chain joins TRBV6-6 and TRBJ1-2; D remains unclear. Germline V gives CDR1 MNHNY, CDR2 SVGAGI (reference sequence). The V end was cut by 2 bases, the J end by 3 bases, with 16 bases between. This CDR3 spans 16 amino acids. The chain's CDR3 is CASSYGGRWQDYGYTF. The CDR3 DNA sequence: TGTGCCAGCAGTTACGGTGGGAGATGGCAGGACTATGGCTACACCTTC.

This sequence joins TRBV7-8 and TRBJ2-7; no firm D call. CDR3 length: 14 amino acids. Trimming took 1 base from V and 2 from J, leaving 9 bases between them. Germline-derived CDR1 and CDR2 are SGHVS and FQNEAQ. CDR3 protein: CASSLGGRTYEQYF. CDR3 bases: TGTGCCAGCAGCTTAGGCGGCAGAACCTACGAGCAGTACTTC.

The CDR3 DNA sequence: TGTGCCAGCAGCTTAGTGGGGAGCTTCAATCAGCCCCAGCATTTT. Protein: CASSLVGSFNQPQHF. The chain is built from TRBV11-2 and TRBJ1-5; D is ambiguous. The CDR3 contains 15 residues. Germline V lookup: CDR1 SGHAT, CDR2 FQNNGV. V was trimmed by 1 base and J by 3 bases, leaving 10 bases between them.

This chain connects TRBV2 to TRBJ1-2; D unclear. The CDR3 is 14 amino acids. Looked up from germline, CDR1 is SNHLY and CDR2 is FYNNEI. The V and J ends lost 2 bases and 4 bases respectively, with 11 bases between them. CDR3 sequence reads: CASSEYKNVYGYTF. The CDR3 DNA reads as TGTGCCAGCAGTGAATACAAAAACGTCTATGGCTACACCTTC. Variable domain in full (rest from reference TRBV2 and TRBJ1-2): EPEVTQTPSHQVTQMGQEVILRCVPISNHLYFYWYRQILGQKVEFLVSFYNNEISEKSEIFDDQFSVERPDGSNFTLKIRSTKLEDSAMYFCASSEYKNVYGYTFGSGTRLTVV.

In this sample, this clone turned up once. DNA of the CDR3: TGTGCCAGCAGTGAAGACAGGGCGTCCAGTAAAGCTTTCTTT. This translates into CASSEDRASSKAFF. This chain uses TRBV6-4 with TRBJ1-1; 7 bases fit TRBD1. There are 14 residues in the CDR3. Trimming cost V 3 bases and J 9 bases; bases outside gene matches: 10. CDR1 is MRHNA and CDR2 is SNTAGT in the germline V gene.

The J gene is TRBJ2-3, the V gene TRBV6-5; maybe TRBD1 (5 bases). The CDR3 is made up of 14 amino acids. With 10 bases removed from V and 6 bases from J, the gap between germline ends came to 20 bases. Germline assignment: CDR1 MNHEY and CDR2 SVGAGI. The CDR3 nucleotides are TGTGCCACCCTACGTCAGGCATCAGGGGATACGCAGTATTTT. Translating gives CATLRQASGDTQYF.

The chain combines TRBV7-9 with TRBJ1-5; 7 bases match TRBD1. The CDR3 sequence is 13 residues long. Germline V lookup: CDR1 SEHNR, CDR2 FQNEAQ (reference sequence). V gave up 5 bases and J gave up 6 bases; unmatched junction bases: 4. The CDR3 region is CASSPGGGQPQHF. The CDR3 nucleotides read TGTGCCAGCAGCCCAGGGGGAGGTCAGCCCCAGCATTTT.